Listed below are T cell receptor beta chains from one sample, sequenced in a study of T cell changes during pregnancy in multiple sclerosis. Clones were read by immunoSEQ multiplex PCR, and TCRdb kept only the in-frame ones, dropping some. The sample includes roughly 23,000 clones, 70% to 90% of them seen just once. The material sequenced was CD4+ T cells from peripheral blood mononuclear cells, taken in the second trimester of pregnancy. These receptor sequences come from a female donor in good health, enrolled as a control in a pregnancy study. Both conserved end residues are part of each CDR3. The D gene is left open where the match is weak. Size values are once, few and many counts, or a class for expanded clones, and some rows have none.

j_gene | d_gene | abundance | v_gene | CDR3aa | CDR3nt
TRBJ2-7 | TRBD2 | - | TRBV4-2 | CASSRRGSGASYEQYF | TGTGCCAGCAGCCGACGCGGGAGCGGGGCATCCTACGAGCAGTACTTC
TRBJ1-6 | TRBD1 | - | TRBV19 | CASSIRDRASPLHF | TGTGCCAGTAGTATCCGCGACAGGGCCTCACCCCTCCACTTT
TRBJ2-7 | - | - | TRBV9 | CASSVGDRRSSYEQYF | TGTGCCAGCAGCGTAGGAGACAGGAGGAGCTCCTACGAGCAGTACTTC
TRBJ2-7 | - | - | TRBV5-6 | CASSRGGSQPSYEQYF | TGTGCCAGCAGCCGGGGAGGTAGCCAGCCCTCCTACGAGCAGTACTTC
TRBJ1-1 | TRBD1 | - | TRBV5-1 | CASSLDRGDTEAFF | TGCGCCAGCAGCCTGGACAGGGGGGATACTGAAGCTTTCTTT
TRBJ2-5 | TRBD2 | - | TRBV7-2 | CASSWDSGGSQETQYF | TGTGCCAGCAGCTGGGACAGCGGGGGGTCCCAAGAGACCCAGTACTTC
TRBJ2-1 | TRBD2 | - | TRBV5-1 | CASSRTGTSGYNEQFF | TGCGCCAGCAGCAGAACCGGGACTAGCGGGTACAATGAGCAGTTCTTC
TRBJ1-4 | - | - | TRBV7-2 | CASSPRSGVANEKLFF | TGTGCCAGCAGCCCACGTTCCGGGGTTGCTAATGAAAAACTGTTTTTT
TRBJ2-7 | TRBD2 | - | TRBV5-4 | CASSLYGRAFNYEQYF | TGTGCCAGCAGCTTGTACGGGAGGGCCTTTAACTACGAGCAGTACTTC
TRBJ1-2 | TRBD1 | - | TRBV7-2 | CASSTGTAHWGYTF | TGTGCCAGCAGCACCGGGACAGCCCACTGGGGCTACACCTTC
TRBJ2-3 | - | - | TRBV7-8 | CASSLGKRTDTQYF | TGTGCCAGCAGCTTAGGGAAGCGAACAGATACGCAGTATTTT
TRBJ1-4 | TRBD1 | once | TRBV15 | CATSRAPGQGHEKLFF | TGTGCCACCAGCAGAGCGCCGGGACAGGGGCATGAAAAACTGTTTTTT
TRBJ2-5 | - | - | TRBV4-3 | CASSQDQGQETQYF | TGCGCCAGCAGCCAAGATCAGGGGCAAGAGACCCAGTACTTC
TRBJ2-2 | TRBD1 | - | TRBV5-1 | CASSTYRGQGLGELFF | TGCGCCAGCAGCACATACCGGGGACAGGGTCTTGGGGAGCTGTTTTTT
TRBJ2-7 | TRBD2 | - | TRBV5-1 | CASSELAGAYYEQYF | TGCGCCAGCAGCGAACTAGCGGGGGCCTACTACGAGCAGTACTTC
TRBJ2-1 | TRBD2 | - | TRBV9 | CASSPTLAGSYNEQFF | TGTGCCAGCAGCCCAACCCTAGCGGGGTCCTACAATGAGCAGTTCTTC